Detailed here is one T cell receptor (beta chain). This clonotype was seen ten or more times. What antigen it recognizes has not been identified. No much larger clone is present one base from it, and per-base qualities are unavailable. CDR1 is given as SNHLY and CDR2 as FYNNEI, both from the germline V gene. Compared with germline, V lacks 6 bases and J lacks 8 bases; bases without a gene match: 12. The CDR3 measures 15 amino acids from cysteine to phenylalanine. The kept DNA is CDR3 alone, 45 bases in frame from the first base. The TCR beta CDR3 regions were amplified from RNA transcripts. A first-round RT-PCR of the TCR CDR3 used the HTBI primer set with the Qiagen OneStep RT-PCR kit. Libraries were constructed in a second round of multiplex PCR, after which size selection and purification were performed. Sequencing of the libraries was done on an Illumina HiSeq2000 using paired-end 100 bp reads. The paper's data handling went like this. Raw data were processed with SOAPnuke, discarding reads with adapters, uncalled bases, mean Phred below 15, or no exact constant-primer or identifier match. COPE v1.2.5 was used to merge high-quality paired reads, and clonotypes were defined as unique nucleotide sequences. MiTCR v1.1 was used to align the clonotypes against IMGT TRBV, TRBD and TRBJ reference segments. Only V-J combinations with frequency above 0.0001, covering approximately 99% of repertoires, were analysed. The TCS score was defined as F50 (clonal expansion) divided by E x V (chaos), with BLOSUM62-based TCRdist calculated between CDR3 peptides within each V-J. Welch's t-statistics and random forest reduced 450 to 600 V-J features to about 13, which were used in a naive Bayes classifier (R e1071). TCRdb took the public reads, trimmed them with fastp at Q25, ran MiXCR for clone calling and kept in-frame beta chains. Rows merge per CDR3 protein into single entries with the most common DNA and genes. These V and J calls rely on TCRdb rather than the paper's analysis. This sample is represented by roughly 580,000 distinct CDR3 sequences; more than 45% of them were singletons. The top ten clonotypes cover approximately 8.2% of the sample.

This sample is part of a study of T cells in Graves' hyperthyroidism and ophthalmopathy (dated by TCRdb to between 2018 and 2020). As for the study more broadly: To identify TCR V-J signatures that set the groups apart, the researchers used a discovery cohort of about a hundred patients, made up of roughly 40 with Graves' ophthalmopathy and about 55 with stable Graves' hyperthyroidism. Prospective prediction of ophthalmopathy was tested in an independent validation cohort consisting of fewer than 20 hyperthyroidism patients and over 15 patients who later progressed to ophthalmopathy. The roughly 90 discovery patients were divided at random into training and test sets in a 7:3 ratio. Thyroid tissue and blood T-cell repertoires from six Graves' hyperthyroidism patients were also compared in the study. Following sampling, methimazole starting at 30 mg daily was given to hyperthyroidism patients, and high-dose intravenous methylprednisolone was given to ophthalmopathy patients. The paper describes TCR Vbeta CDR3 sequencing of 120 to 150 peripheral blood samples, made up of some 42 ophthalmopathy patients, 70 to 75 hyperthyroidism patients and roughly 17 progressor patients.

Stable Graves' hyperthyroidism was defined as the absence of progression to ophthalmopathy over 18 months of follow-up. Hyperthyroidism patients were newly diagnosed, had a disease duration of under 2 months, and were aged 18 to 65 years. The study excluded patients with uncontrolled infections, other autoimmune diseases, pregnancy or lactation. Diagnoses were based on clinical symptoms, serum thyroxine and TRAb, thyroid ultrasound and orbital computed tomography. Trizol reagent was used to extract total RNA, and RNA quality was then checked on an Agilent 2100 Bioanalyzer. What the authors observed across the whole study: A model built on a 13 V-J signature distinguished ophthalmopathy from stable hyperthyroidism, reaching around 90% sensitivity and under 84% specificity in cross-validation and 80%/75% in testing. Sample size was not statistically predetermined, and investigators were not blinded to group allocation. Most expanded thyroid clonotypes (frequency above 0.001) were also detected in blood, a finding suggesting that blood repertoires may reflect thyroid immune responses. In validation, the model predicted progression to ophthalmopathy with approximately 69% sensitivity and 72.22% specificity, a median of around 6.6 months before onset.

The sequencing input was peripheral blood or thyroid tissue (not recorded which). The chain employs TRBV2 and TRBJ2-2; TRBD2 matches 7 bases in the middle. The source is a woman aged 18-29 years with Graves' hyperthyroidism. Donor details come from another sample of the same person, matched by shared clones. The sequenced DNA is TGTGCCAGCAGCTCTCTAGCGGTAGGGACTGGGGAGCTGTTTTTT. Translated, it gives CASSSLAVGTGELFF.